This T cell receptor (beta chain) was captured by sequencing in a study of T-cell reconstitution after alpha-beta-depleted transplantation in children. Comments on this clonotype: The junction differs from germline at one of its ends, possibly a read error.

Per the germline V gene, CDR1 is LGHNA and CDR2 is YNFKEQ. The CDR3 runs to 15 residues. As it was prepared, the TCRbeta library received unique molecular identifiers. One entry per CDR3 protein, called by TCRdb with MiXCR from the PCR reads. The sample includes a few hundred thousand distinct CDR3 sequences, about 16% of them seen just once. The clonotype originates from a human donor who donated a stem cell graft to a child with acute lymphoblastic leukemia. The chain combines TRBV4-2 with TRBJ2-7; D remains ambiguous. Sample: PBMCs from the stem cell graft donor, taken from the stem cell graft. The CDR3 loop is CASSQDSPEGKEHYF. The CDR3 nucleotides read TGTGCCAGCAGCCAAGATAGTCCCGAAGGAAAGGAGCACTACTTC.